The 10 T cell receptor beta chains below were found in one sample sequenced in a study of T cells after posttransplantation cyclophosphamide. This table comes from immunoSEQ multiplex PCR, and its TCRdb copy is limited to in-frame clones, with some not included. This sample has some 21,000 clones; about 98% occur once, and the top ten carry about 0.13%. The sequenced sample was naive CD8+ T cells sorted from PBMCs. The receptors here all came from a man in his forties in good health, CMV-negative, and a related stem cell transplant donor.

This chain links TRBV5-1 with TRBJ1-2; 8 bases line up with TRBD1. Germline loops: CDR1 SGHRS, CDR2 YFSETQ. V was pared by 4 bases and J by 6 bases, with 5 bases of the junction left unmatched. The CDR3 runs to 13 residues. The CDR3 DNA sequence: TGCGCCAGCAGCCCCCAGGGGGCCGATGGCTACACCTTC. Translation: CASSPQGADGYTF.

The count of this clone is one. The rearrangement joins TRBV28 to TRBJ2-3; 7 bases match TRBD2. The trim removed 3 bases at V and 0 bases at J, leaving 6 bases unmatched. The CDR3 is 16 amino acids. Germline V gene lookup returns CDR1 MDHEN and CDR2 SYDVKM. This chain's CDR3 is CASSFGLAVSTDTQYF. CDR3 DNA: TGTGCCAGCAGTTTTGGGCTAGCGGTTAGCACAGATACGCAGTATTTT.

The V gene is TRBV27, the J gene TRBJ2-7; 7 positions agree with TRBD2. Germline V lookup: CDR1 MNHEY, CDR2 SMNVEV (reference sequence). V lost 6 bases, J lost 2 bases, and 7 bases stayed unmatched. The CDR3 is made up of 14 amino acids. CDR3 bases: TGTGCCAGCAGATTTGCCGGGGGGACCTACGAGCAGTACTTC. Translation: CASRFAGGTYEQYF.

The V gene is TRBV6-5, the J gene TRBJ1-1; D gene ambiguous. Germline lookup yields CDR1 MNHEY and CDR2 SVGAGI. Trimming left V 7 bases short and J 8 bases short, with 11 bases between. This CDR3 spans 11 amino acids. The DNA for the CDR3 is TGTGCCAGCATGAGTGTATTCGAAGCTTTCTTT. Residues: CASMSVFEAFF.

The chain employs TRBV20-1 and TRBJ2-1, with 10 positions matching TRBD2. The CDR3 length is 10 residues. CDR1 is DFQATT and CDR2 is SNEGSKA in the germline V gene (reference sequence). V lost 4 bases and J lost 13; bases outside the gene matches: 1. The CDR3 DNA is TGCAGTGCTATAGCGGGGGGACAGTTCTTC. Translation gives CSAIAGGQFF.

J is TRBJ2-1 and V is TRBV7-6; maybe TRBD2 (6 bases). Trimming took off 7 bases at V and 8 bases at J, with 21 bases between the two ends. CDR3 length: 15 amino acids. Germline V gives CDR1 SGHVS, CDR2 FNYEAQ. Here the CDR3 DNA reads TGTGCCAGCATCCTATTCCACGGGAGTTACGATGAGCAGTTCTTC. As protein: CASILFHGSYDEQFF.

This clone occurred a few times. The chain links TRBV10-3 to TRBJ2-1; no firm D call. The CDR3 sequence is 16 residues long. Germline V gene sequence: CDR1 ENHRY, CDR2 SYGVKD. The ends were cut back, 0 bases at V and 4 bases at J, with 13 bases in the middle. The CDR3 sequence: CAISESFTSSYNEQFF. The CDR3 nucleotides are TGTGCCATCAGTGAGTCGTTCACATCCTCTTACAATGAGCAGTTCTTC.

This clone was counted a single time. This chain connects TRBV7-9 to TRBJ2-3, with TRBD2 matching over 16 bases. The CDR3 length is 16 residues. Germline trimming cut 5 bases from V and 5 bases from J; bases unmatched to any gene: 4. In germline, CDR1 is SEHNR, CDR2 FQNEAQ (reference sequence). The CDR3 sequence: CASSLGLAGGLDTQYF. The DNA of the CDR3 is TGTGCCAGCAGCCTGGGACTAGCGGGAGGGTTAGATACGCAGTATTTT.

The chain is built from TRBV7-3 and TRBJ2-1; 7 nucleotides agree with TRBD2. V was pared by 1 base and J by 9 bases, with 3 bases of the junction left unmatched. This CDR3 contains 13 residues. From germline, CDR1 is SGHTA and CDR2 FQGTGA. CDR3 coding DNA: TGTGCCAGCAGCTTAAGCGCGGGAGCTGAGCAGTTCTTC. It is translated as CASSLSAGAEQFF.

The chain couples TRBV30 to TRBJ1-1; perhaps TRBD1 as D (6 bases). The V gene lost 3 bases and the J gene lost 3 bases, with 23 bases spanning the gap. Germline V lookup: CDR1 GTSNPN, CDR2 SVGIG (reference sequence). The CDR3 has 17 amino acids. The DNA of the CDR3 is TGTGCCTGGAGGGTCAGGGGAAAACTTCTAGGAGACACTGAAGCTTTCTTT. This gives the protein CAWRVRGKLLGDTEAFF.